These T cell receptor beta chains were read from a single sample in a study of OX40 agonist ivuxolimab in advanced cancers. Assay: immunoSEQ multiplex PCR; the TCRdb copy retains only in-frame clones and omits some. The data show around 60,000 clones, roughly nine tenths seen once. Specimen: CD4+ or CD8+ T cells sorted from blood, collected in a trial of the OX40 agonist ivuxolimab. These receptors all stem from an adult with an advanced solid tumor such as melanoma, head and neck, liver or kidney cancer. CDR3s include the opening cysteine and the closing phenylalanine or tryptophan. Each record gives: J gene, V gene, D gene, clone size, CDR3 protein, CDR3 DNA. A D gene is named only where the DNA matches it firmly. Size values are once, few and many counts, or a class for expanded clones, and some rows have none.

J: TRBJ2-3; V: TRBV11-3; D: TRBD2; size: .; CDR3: CASSYSGGADTQYF; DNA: TGTGCCAGCAGCTATAGCGGGGGGGCAGATACGCAGTATTTT
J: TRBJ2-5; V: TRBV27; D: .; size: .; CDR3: CASSLLGETQYF; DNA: TGTGCCAGCAGTTTATTAGGAGAAACCCAGTACTTC
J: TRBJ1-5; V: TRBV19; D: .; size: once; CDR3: CASSKTLQGRVVQPQHF; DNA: TGTGCCAGTAGCAAGACTCTTCAGGGGAGGGTAGTGCAGCCCCAGCATTTT
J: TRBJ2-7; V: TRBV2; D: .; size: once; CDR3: CATTGTADYEQYF; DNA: TGTGCCACCACCGGGACGGCGGACTACGAGCAGTACTTC
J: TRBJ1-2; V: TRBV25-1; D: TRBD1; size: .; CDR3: CASSPRQGATGGYTF; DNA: TGTGCCAGCAGTCCCCGACAGGGGGCCACGGGCGGCTACACCTTC
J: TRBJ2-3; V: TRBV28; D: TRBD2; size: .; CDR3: CASTTTHPGLAGGSDTQYF; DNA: TGTGCCAGCACCACTACCCATCCGGGACTAGCGGGAGGGTCAGATACGCAGTATTTT
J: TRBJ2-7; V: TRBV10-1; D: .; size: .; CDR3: CASSENRRSEQYF; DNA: TGCGCCAGCAGTGAGAATCGTAGAAGCGAGCAGTACTTC
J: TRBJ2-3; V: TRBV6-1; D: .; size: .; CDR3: CAALGGSGGADTQYF; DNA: TGTGCCGCCCTCGGAGGGAGTGGGGGGGCGGATACGCAGTATTTT
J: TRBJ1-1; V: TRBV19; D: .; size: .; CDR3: CASSILVGRNMNTEAFF; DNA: TGTGCCAGTAGTATATTAGTGGGACGTAATATGAACACTGAAGCTTTCTTT
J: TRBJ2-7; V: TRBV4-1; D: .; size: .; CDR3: CASSQGVDFSYEQYF; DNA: TGCGCCAGCAGCCAAGGCGTGGACTTCTCCTACGAGCAGTACTTC
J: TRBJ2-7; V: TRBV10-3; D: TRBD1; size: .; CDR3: CASGTGRSYEQYF; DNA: TGTGCCAGCGGGACAGGCCGCTCCTACGAGCAGTACTTC
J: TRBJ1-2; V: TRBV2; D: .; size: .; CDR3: CASQPLRNYGYTF; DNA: TGTGCCAGCCAACCTCTCCGGAACTATGGCTACACCTTC
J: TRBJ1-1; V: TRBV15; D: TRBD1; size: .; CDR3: CATSRARGQGREAFF; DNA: TGTGCCACCAGCAGAGCCCGGGGACAGGGGAGGGAAGCTTTCTTT
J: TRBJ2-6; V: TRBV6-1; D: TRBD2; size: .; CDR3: CASSGPGGSGANVLTF; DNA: TGTGCCAGCAGTGGACCGGGGGGCTCTGGGGCCAACGTCCTGACTTTC
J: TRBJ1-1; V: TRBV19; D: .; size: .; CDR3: CASSLQVSGEAFF; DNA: TGTGCCAGTAGTCTCCAGGTGAGCGGTGAAGCTTTCTTT
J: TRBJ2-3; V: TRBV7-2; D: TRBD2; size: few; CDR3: CASSLGPGGVTDTQYF; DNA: TGTGCCAGCAGCTTAGGCCCGGGAGGCGTCACAGATACGCAGTATTTT
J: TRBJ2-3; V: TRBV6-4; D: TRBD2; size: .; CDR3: CASSSSGTSGTDTQYF; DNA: TGTGCCAGCAGTTCCTCCGGGACTAGCGGGACAGATACGCAGTATTTT
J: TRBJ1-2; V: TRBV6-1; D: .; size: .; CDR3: CASSEVTRRLPYGYTF; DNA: TGTGCCAGCAGTGAAGTTACCCGACGCCTCCCCTATGGCTACACCTTC
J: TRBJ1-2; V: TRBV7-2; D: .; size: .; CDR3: CASSLGWGRGYTF; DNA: TGTGCCAGCAGCTTAGGCTGGGGCAGAGGCTACACCTTC
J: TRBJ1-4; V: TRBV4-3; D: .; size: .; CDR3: CASSQDVALGEKLFF; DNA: TGCGCCAGCAGCCAAGACGTGGCCCTGGGGGAAAAACTGTTTTTT
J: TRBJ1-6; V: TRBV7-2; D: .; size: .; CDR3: CASSLGGGRYAPLHF; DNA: TGTGCCAGCAGCTTAGGGGGGGGGCGGTATGCACCCCTCCACTTT
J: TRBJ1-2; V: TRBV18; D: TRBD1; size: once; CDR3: CASSLDRDGGYTF; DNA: TGTGCCAGCTCACTCGACAGGGACGGAGGCTACACCTTC
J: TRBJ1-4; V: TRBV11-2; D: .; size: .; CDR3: CASSSQGFANEKLFF; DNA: TGTGCCAGCAGCTCCCAGGGTTTCGCTAATGAAAAACTGTTTTTT
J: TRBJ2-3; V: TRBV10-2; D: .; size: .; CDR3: CASSRLNTDTQYF; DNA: TGCGCCAGCAGTAGGCTGAACACAGATACGCAGTATTTT
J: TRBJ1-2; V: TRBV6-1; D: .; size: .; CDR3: CASSLPRDAYGYTF; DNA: TGTGCCAGCAGCCTCCCCAGGGATGCCTATGGCTACACCTTC
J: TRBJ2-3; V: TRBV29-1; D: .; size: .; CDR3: CSVETSSTDTQYF; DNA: TGCAGCGTTGAAACGTCAAGCACAGATACGCAGTATTTT
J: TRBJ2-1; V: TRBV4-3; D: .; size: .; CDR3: CASSRTGSEQFF; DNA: TGCGCCAGCAGCCGAACAGGGAGTGAGCAGTTCTTC
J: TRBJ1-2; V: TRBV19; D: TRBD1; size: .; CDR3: CASSMDRAGGYTF; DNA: TGTGCCAGTAGTATGGACAGGGCGGGCGGCTACACCTTC
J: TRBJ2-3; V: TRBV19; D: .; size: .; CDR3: CATRSGRVTDTQYF; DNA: TGTGCCACCCGGTCTGGCAGGGTGACAGATACGCAGTATTTT
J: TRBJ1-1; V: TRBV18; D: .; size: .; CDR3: CASSPGPGNTEAFF; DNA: TGTGCCAGCTCACCGGGACCCGGAAACACTGAAGCTTTCTTT
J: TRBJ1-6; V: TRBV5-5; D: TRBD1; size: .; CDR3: CASSLDRGDSPLHF; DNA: TGTGCCAGCAGCTTAGACAGGGGAGATTCACCCCTCCACTTT
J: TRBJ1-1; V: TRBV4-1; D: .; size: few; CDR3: CASSQGVDRSEAFF; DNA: TGCGCCAGCAGCCAAGGCGTTGACAGGTCTGAAGCTTTCTTT
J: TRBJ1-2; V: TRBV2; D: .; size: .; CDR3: CASRRTENGYTF; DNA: TGTGCCAGCAGAAGGACAGAGAATGGCTACACCTTC
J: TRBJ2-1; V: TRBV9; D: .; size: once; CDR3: CASSPGGGSYNEQFF; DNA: TGTGCCAGCAGCCCAGGGGGGGGCTCCTACAATGAGCAGTTCTTC
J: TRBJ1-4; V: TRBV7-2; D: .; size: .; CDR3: CASSLGWRAGAREKLLF; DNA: TGTGCCAGCAGCTTAGGGTGGCGAGCTGGGGCTAGGGAAAAACTGCTTTTT
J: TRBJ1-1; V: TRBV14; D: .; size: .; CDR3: CASSQEVGSGAFF; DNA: TGTGCCAGCAGCCAAGAAGTGGGAAGCGGCGCTTTCTTT
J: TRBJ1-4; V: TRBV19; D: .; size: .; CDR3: CASSISGKSGSGEKLFF; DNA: TGTGCCAGTAGTATATCCGGGAAGTCTGGATCGGGCGAAAAACTGTTTTTT
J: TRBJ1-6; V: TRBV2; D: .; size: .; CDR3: CASSLREDSPLHF; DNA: TGTGCCAGCAGTCTTAGGGAGGATTCACCCCTCCACTTT
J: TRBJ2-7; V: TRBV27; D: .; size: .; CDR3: CASMGAVGTNEQYF; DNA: TGTGCCAGCATGGGGGCAGTGGGAACTAACGAGCAGTACTTC
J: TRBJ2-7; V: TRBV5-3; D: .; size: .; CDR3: CARSCYEQYF; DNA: TGTGCCAGAAGCTGCTACGAGCAGTACTTC
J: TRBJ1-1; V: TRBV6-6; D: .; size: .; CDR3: CASTRGEEAFF; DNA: TGTGCCAGCACACGCGGGGAAGAAGCTTTCTTT
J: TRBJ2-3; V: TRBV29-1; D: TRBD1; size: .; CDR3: CSVQQGPDTQYF; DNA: TGCAGCGTACAACAGGGGCCAGATACGCAGTATTTT
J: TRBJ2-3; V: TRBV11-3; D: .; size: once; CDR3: CASSLGATDTQYF; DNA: TGTGCCAGCAGCTTAGGGGCCACAGATACGCAGTATTTT
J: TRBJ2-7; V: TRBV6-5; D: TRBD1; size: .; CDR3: CASTQSGTGAYEQYF; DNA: TGTGCCAGCACCCAATCCGGGACAGGAGCCTACGAGCAGTACTTC
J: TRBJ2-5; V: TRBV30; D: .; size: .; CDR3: CAWSVGGETQYF; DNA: TGTGCCTGGAGTGTTGGAGGAGAGACCCAGTACTTC
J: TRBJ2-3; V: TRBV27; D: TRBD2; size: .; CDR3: CASGSGRATSTDTQYF; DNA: TGTGCCAGCGGTAGCGGGAGGGCCACTAGCACAGATACGCAGTATTTT
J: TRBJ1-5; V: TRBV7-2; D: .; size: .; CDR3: CASSLVGGNQPQHF; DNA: TGTGCCAGCAGCTTGGTGGGGGGGAATCAGCCCCAGCATTTT
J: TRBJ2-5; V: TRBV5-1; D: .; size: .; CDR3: CASSLTGGRGETQYF; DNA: TGCGCCAGCAGCTTGACCGGGGGGCGGGGAGAGACCCAGTACTTC
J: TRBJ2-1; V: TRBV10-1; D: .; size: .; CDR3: CASSPQGAIGYNEQFF; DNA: TGCGCCAGCAGCCCTCAGGGAGCCATTGGCTACAATGAGCAGTTCTTC